Reported below is one T cell receptor beta chain. This record belongs to a study of shared clonotypes between healthy human individuals. TCRdb's table, derived via immunoSEQ multiplex PCR, lists solely in-frame clones and lacks some. The table records some 510,000 clones, 75% to 85% of them present only once. The V gene's germline CDR1 is MDHEN and CDR2 SYDVKM. This CDR3 spans 15 amino acids. Trimming removed 5 bases at V and 5 bases at J, with 18 bases between. The sequence derives from a woman in her thirties or forties in good health. Some clones in this sample may be carry-over from other donors' samples. The rearrangement links TRBV28 to TRBJ1-1, with a possible D match to TRBD1 (5 bases). Sequenced sample: PBMCs. The CDR3 coding sequence is TGTGCCAGCAGTCGCTTTGGCTGGGGGGGTACTGAAGCTTTCTTT. It codes for CASSRFGWGGTEAFF.